This T cell receptor beta chain was retrieved from a study of cytomegalovirus exposure and HLA in healthy donors. Primers for the PCR totalled 60 Vbeta and 13 Jbeta. As originally analysed: A follow-up analysis tallied some 80 million unique TCR beta chains, roughly 11 million shared. TCRdb's table, derived via immunoSEQ multiplex PCR, lists solely in-frame clones and lacks some. The V and J calls and clone size are taken from that table; D and trimming were inferred from the DNA. The sample holds about 140,000 clones, around 80% seen once. The CDR3 sequence is 17 residues long. V lost 2 bases and J lost 6; bases outside the gene matches: 4. CDR1 and CDR2 (germline): SGHTA, FQGNSA.

V is TRBV7-2 and J is TRBJ2-2; 15 bases are a match to TRBD2. Sequenced material: PBMCs. The sequence was collected from a young man in good health and CMV-seropositive. The CDR3 DNA follows: TGTGCCAGCAGCTTAAGGGGGACTAGCGGGAGGTCCGGGGAGCTGTTTTTT. Its protein is CASSLRGTSGRSGELFF.